This T cell receptor (beta chain) was documented in a study of T cells after yellow fever vaccination. Overall study: When fractions had low cell numbers, they were prepared with SMART-Seq v4 Ultra Low Input. Findings and caveats of the study: The secondary T-cell response peaked on day 5, not day 15, but was weaker. The booster saw the reappearance of most primary-vaccination clones (nearly 98% CD4, 70% to 90% CD8).

Generation of TCR cDNA used 5'RACE template switching (which added a universal primer site and UMIs). Each CDR3 protein gets one entry after TCRdb re-called the 5' RACE reads with MiXCR. The repertoire holds about 580,000 distinct CDR3 sequences, 17% seen once, with 17% in the top ten. This clonotype turned up a few times. What it binds is not known. This specimen consisted of PBMCs, obtained about 5 days after the first yellow fever vaccination. This TCR derives from a man aged 18 to 29 who received the YFV17D yellow fever vaccine.

CDR3 coding DNA: TGCGCCAGCCGCTACGAGCAGTACGTC. Encoded protein: CASRYEQYV. V and J are TRBV5-1 and TRBJ2-7; no clear D. In germline, CDR1 is SGHRS, CDR2 YFSETQ. CDR3 length: 9 residues. V was shortened by 7 bases and J by 3 bases, with 2 bases between the two germline ends.